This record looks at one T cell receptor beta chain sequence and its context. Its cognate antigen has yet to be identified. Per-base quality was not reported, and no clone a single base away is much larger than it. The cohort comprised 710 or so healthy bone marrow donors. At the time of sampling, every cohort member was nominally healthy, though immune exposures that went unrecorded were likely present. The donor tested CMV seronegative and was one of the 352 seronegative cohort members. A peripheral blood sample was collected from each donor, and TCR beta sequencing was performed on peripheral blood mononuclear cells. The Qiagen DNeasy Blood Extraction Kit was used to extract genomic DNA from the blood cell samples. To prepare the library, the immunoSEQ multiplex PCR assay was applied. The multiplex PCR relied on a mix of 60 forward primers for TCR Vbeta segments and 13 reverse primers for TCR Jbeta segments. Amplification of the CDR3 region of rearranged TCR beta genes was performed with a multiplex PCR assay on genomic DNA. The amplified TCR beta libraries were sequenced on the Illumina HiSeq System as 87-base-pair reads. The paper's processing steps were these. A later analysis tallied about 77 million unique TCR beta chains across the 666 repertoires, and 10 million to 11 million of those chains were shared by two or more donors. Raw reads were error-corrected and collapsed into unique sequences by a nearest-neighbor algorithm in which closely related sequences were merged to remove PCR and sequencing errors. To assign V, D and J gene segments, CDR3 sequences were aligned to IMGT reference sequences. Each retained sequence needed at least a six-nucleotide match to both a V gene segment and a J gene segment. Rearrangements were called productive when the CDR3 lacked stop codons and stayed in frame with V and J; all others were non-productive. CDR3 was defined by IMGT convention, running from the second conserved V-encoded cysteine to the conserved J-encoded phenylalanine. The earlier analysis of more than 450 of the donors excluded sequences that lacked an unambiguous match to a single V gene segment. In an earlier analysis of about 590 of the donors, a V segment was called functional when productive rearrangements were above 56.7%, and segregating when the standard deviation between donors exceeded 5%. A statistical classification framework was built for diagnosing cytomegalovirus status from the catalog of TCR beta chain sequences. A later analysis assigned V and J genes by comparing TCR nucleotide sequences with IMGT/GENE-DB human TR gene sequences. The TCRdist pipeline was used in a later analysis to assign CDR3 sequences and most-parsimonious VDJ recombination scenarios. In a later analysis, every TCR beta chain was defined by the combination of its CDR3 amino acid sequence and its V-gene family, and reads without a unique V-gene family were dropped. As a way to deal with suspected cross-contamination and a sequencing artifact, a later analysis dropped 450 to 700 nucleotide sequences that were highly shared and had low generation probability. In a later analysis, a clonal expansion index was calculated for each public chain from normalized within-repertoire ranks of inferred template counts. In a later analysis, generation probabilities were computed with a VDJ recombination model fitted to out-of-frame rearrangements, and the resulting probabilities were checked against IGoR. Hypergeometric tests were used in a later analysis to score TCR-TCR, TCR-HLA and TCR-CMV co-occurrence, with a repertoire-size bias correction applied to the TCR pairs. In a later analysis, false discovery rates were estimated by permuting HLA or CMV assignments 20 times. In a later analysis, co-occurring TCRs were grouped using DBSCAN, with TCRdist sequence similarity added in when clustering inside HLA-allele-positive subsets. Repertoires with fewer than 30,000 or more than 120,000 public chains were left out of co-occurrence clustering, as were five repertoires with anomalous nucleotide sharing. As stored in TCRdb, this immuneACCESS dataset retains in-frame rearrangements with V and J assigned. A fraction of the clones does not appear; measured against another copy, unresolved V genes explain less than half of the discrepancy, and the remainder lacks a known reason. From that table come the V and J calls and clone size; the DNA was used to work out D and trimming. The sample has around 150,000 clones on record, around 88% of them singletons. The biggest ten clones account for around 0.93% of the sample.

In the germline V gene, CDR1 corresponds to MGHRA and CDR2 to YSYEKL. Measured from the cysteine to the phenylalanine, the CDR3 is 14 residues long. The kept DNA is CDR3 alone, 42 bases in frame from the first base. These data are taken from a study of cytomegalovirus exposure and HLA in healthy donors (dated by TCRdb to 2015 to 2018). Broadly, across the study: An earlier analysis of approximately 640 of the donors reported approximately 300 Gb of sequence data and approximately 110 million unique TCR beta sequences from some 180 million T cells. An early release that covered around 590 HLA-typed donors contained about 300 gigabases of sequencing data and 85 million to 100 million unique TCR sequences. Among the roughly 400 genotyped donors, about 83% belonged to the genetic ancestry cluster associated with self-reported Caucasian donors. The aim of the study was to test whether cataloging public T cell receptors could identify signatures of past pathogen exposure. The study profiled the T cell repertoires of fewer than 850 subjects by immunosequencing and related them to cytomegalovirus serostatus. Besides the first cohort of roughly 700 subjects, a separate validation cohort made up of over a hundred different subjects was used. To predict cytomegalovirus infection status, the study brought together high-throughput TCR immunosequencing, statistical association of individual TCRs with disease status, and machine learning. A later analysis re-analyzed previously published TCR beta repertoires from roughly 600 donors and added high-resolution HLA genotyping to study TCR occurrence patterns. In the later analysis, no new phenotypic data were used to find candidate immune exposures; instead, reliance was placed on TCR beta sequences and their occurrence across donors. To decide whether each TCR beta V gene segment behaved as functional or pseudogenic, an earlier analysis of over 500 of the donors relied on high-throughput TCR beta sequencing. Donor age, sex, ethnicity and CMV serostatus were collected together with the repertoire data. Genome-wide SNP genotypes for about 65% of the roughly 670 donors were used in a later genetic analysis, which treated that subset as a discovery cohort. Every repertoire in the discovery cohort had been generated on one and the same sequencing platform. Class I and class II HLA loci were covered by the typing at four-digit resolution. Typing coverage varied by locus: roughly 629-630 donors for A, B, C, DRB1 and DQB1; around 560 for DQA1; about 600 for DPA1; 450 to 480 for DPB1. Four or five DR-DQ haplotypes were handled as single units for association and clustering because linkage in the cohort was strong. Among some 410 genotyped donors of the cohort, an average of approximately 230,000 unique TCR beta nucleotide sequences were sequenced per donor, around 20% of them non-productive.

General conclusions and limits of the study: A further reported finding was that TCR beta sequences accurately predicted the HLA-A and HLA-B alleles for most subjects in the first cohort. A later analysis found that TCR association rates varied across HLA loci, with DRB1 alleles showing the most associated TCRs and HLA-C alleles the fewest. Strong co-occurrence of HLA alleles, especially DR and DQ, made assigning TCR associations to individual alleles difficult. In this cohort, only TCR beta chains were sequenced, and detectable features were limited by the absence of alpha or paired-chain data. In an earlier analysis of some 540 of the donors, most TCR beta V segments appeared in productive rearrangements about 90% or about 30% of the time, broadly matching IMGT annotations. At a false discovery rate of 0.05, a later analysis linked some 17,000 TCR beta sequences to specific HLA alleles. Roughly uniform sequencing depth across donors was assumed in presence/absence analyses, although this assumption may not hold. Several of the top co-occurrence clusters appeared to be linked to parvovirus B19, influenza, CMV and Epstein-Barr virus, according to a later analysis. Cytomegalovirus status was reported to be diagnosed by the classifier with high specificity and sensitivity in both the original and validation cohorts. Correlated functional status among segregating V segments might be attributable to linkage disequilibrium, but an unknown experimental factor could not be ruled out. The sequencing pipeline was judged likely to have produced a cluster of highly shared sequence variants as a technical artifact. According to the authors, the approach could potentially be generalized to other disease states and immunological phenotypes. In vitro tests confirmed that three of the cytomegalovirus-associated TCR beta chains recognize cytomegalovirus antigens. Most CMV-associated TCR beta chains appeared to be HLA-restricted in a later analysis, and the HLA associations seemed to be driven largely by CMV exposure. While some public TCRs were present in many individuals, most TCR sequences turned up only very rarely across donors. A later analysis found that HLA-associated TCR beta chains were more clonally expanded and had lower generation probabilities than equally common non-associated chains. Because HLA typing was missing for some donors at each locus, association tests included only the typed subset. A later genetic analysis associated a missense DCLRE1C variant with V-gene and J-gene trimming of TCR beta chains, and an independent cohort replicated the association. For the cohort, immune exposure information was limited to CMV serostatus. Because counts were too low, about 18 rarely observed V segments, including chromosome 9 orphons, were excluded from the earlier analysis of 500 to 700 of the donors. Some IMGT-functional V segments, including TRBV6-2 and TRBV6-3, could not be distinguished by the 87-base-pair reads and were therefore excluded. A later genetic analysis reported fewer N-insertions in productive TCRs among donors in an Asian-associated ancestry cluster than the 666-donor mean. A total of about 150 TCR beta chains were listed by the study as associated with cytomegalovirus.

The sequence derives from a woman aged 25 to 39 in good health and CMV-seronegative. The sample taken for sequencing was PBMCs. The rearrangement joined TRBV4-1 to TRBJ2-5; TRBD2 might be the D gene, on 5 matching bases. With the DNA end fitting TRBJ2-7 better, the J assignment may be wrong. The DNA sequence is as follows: TGCGCCAGCAGCCAGCGCGGGCAGCCCTACGAGCAGTACTTC. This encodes CASSQRGQPYEQYF.